This entry concerns a single T cell receptor (beta chain). Extracted total RNA amounted to at least 5.5 micrograms for each sample. The source of the sample is a study of blood T cells in healthy people across ages. Germline assignment: CDR1 SGHVS and CDR2 FQNEAQ. Trimming removed 5 bases at V and 5 bases at J, with 19 bases between. The CDR3 contains 16 residues. It was with a sample-barcoded 5' primer and a J-beta primer mix that a second PCR of roughly 6 to 11 cycles was run. TCRdb fed the 5' RACE reads into MiXCR, producing one record per CDR3 protein. The profile shows 870,000 or so distinct CDR3 sequences, 25% to 30% of them singletons.

The chain links TRBV7-8 to TRBJ2-1, with D maybe TRBD1 (6 bases). This receptor was taken from an elderly woman in good health. Sequencing was performed on blood. The CDR3 loop is CASSPRGVATDNEQFF. CDR3 DNA: TGTGCCAGCAGCCCCAGGGGCGTCGCTACGGACAATGAGCAGTTCTTC.